This is a list of T cell receptor beta chains from one sample in a study of Ad26.COV2.S vaccination and SARS-CoV-2 variants. Some clones are missing from TCRdb's copy, which holds only in-frame ones; the method was immunoSEQ multiplex PCR. The sample yields about 350,000 clones, 70% to 90% seen once. Material: peripheral blood, obtained in a trial of Ad26.COV2.S vaccine versus placebo. Receptors originate from a person aged 18-65 years who received the Ad26.COV2.S COVID-19 vaccine or a placebo. CDR3s include the opening cysteine and the closing phenylalanine or tryptophan. Fields, in order: D gene, clone size, CDR3 length, V gene, J gene, CDR3 DNA, CDR3 protein. The D gene is left open where the match is weak. Expanded clones get a size class; other rows say once, few or many, or leave the size out.

d_gene: .
abundance: .
len: 13
v_gene: TRBV11-2
j_gene: TRBJ2-7
CDR3nt: TGTGCCAGCAGCTTAGGGGAGACCTACGAGCAGTACTTC
CDR3aa: CASSLGETYEQYF

d_gene: TRBD1
abundance: .
len: 14
v_gene: TRBV14
j_gene: TRBJ2-2
CDR3nt: TGTGCCAGCAGCCTAGACAGGGTCACCGGGGAGCTGTTTTTT
CDR3aa: CASSLDRVTGELFF

d_gene: .
abundance: .
len: 14
v_gene: TRBV25-1
j_gene: TRBJ2-5
CDR3nt: TGTGCCAGCAGTGAGGGAGGGGGCCAAGAGACCCAGTACTTC
CDR3aa: CASSEGGGQETQYF

d_gene: TRBD1
abundance: few
len: 14
v_gene: TRBV6-5
j_gene: TRBJ1-2
CDR3nt: TGTGCCAGCAGACGGGGACAGGGCATCTATGGCTACACCTTC
CDR3aa: CASRRGQGIYGYTF

d_gene: TRBD1
abundance: .
len: 13
v_gene: TRBV12-3/TRBV12-4
j_gene: TRBJ2-7
CDR3nt: TGTGCCAGCAGTGGGACAGGACACTACGAGCAGTACTTC
CDR3aa: CASSGTGHYEQYF

d_gene: .
abundance: .
len: 16
v_gene: TRBV3-1/TRBV3-2
j_gene: TRBJ2-2
CDR3nt: TGTGCCAGCAGCCAAGAGGGCAGGGCGTTGGCCGGGGAGCTGTTTTTT
CDR3aa: CASSQEGRALAGELFF

d_gene: .
abundance: .
len: 14
v_gene: TRBV6-5
j_gene: TRBJ2-3
CDR3nt: TGTGCCAGCAGTCGGCTGACAGGCACAGATACGCAGTATTTT
CDR3aa: CASSRLTGTDTQYF

d_gene: .
abundance: few
len: 14
v_gene: TRBV7-2
j_gene: TRBJ2-7
CDR3nt: TGTGCCAGCGTTCTCGGAGGGAGCTCCTACGAGCAGTACTTC
CDR3aa: CASVLGGSSYEQYF

d_gene: .
abundance: .
len: 15
v_gene: TRBV10-2
j_gene: TRBJ1-6
CDR3nt: TGCGCCAGCAGTGAGATCACGACAGTTAATTCACCCCTCCACTTT
CDR3aa: CASSEITTVNSPLHF

d_gene: TRBD1
abundance: .
len: 17
v_gene: TRBV5-1
j_gene: TRBJ2-5
CDR3nt: TGCGCCAGCAGCTTGGCCGGACAGGGGCCAAATCAAGAGACCCAGTACTTC
CDR3aa: CASSLAGQGPNQETQYF

d_gene: .
abundance: .
len: 15
v_gene: TRBV7-9
j_gene: TRBJ1-1
CDR3nt: TGTGCCAGCAGCATCAGCCAGGGTTTGGGCACTGAAGCTTTCTTT
CDR3aa: CASSISQGLGTEAFF

d_gene: .
abundance: .
len: 15
v_gene: TRBV4-3
j_gene: TRBJ1-6
CDR3nt: TGCGCCAGCAGCCAAAAAATACCCGGAGATTCACCCCTCCACTTT
CDR3aa: CASSQKIPGDSPLHF

d_gene: TRBD1
abundance: .
len: 13
v_gene: TRBV29-1
j_gene: TRBJ1-1
CDR3nt: TGCAGCGTTGGACAGGGGCCGAACACTGAAGCTTTCTTT
CDR3aa: CSVGQGPNTEAFF

d_gene: .
abundance: .
len: 13
v_gene: TRBV6-2/TRBV6-3
j_gene: TRBJ2-3
CDR3nt: TGTGCCAGCAGCTCAATCCTAAGCGCCCCGCCGTATTTT
CDR3aa: CASSSILSAPPYF

d_gene: .
abundance: once
len: 12
v_gene: TRBV30
j_gene: TRBJ2-7
CDR3nt: TGTGCCTGGGGGGACACCCACTACGAGCAGTACTTC
CDR3aa: CAWGDTHYEQYF

d_gene: TRBD1
abundance: .
len: 16
v_gene: TRBV3-1/TRBV3-2
j_gene: TRBJ1-2
CDR3nt: TGTGCCAGCAGCCGTGCCGGACAGGGGATCGAGGTGGGCTACACCTTC
CDR3aa: CASSRAGQGIEVGYTF

d_gene: TRBD1
abundance: once
len: 16
v_gene: TRBV7-8
j_gene: TRBJ1-5
CDR3nt: TGTGCCAGCAGCCCTAGGGACAGGGGAAGGGTTCAGCCCCAGCATTTT
CDR3aa: CASSPRDRGRVQPQHF

d_gene: .
abundance: .
len: 15
v_gene: TRBV28
j_gene: TRBJ1-4
CDR3nt: TGTGCCAGCAGTTTAAGTCAGCAGGGCTATGAAAAACTGTTTTTT
CDR3aa: CASSLSQQGYEKLFF

d_gene: .
abundance: .
len: 12
v_gene: TRBV18
j_gene: TRBJ1-5
CDR3nt: TGTGCCGGTGTCAGGGTCCGGGGGCCCCAGCATTTT
CDR3aa: CAGVRVRGPQHF

d_gene: TRBD2
abundance: .
len: 16
v_gene: TRBV9
j_gene: TRBJ2-7
CDR3nt: TGTGCCAGCAGCCCACTCTCGGGACTAGGTCCGCTCGAGCAGTACTTC
CDR3aa: CASSPLSGLGPLEQYF

d_gene: .
abundance: .
len: 17
v_gene: TRBV21-1
j_gene: TRBJ2-1
CDR3nt: TGTGCCAGCAGAGGAGTCTCGGCGGGTAGCTCCTACAATGAGCAGTTCTTC
CDR3aa: CASRGVSAGSSYNEQFF

d_gene: TRBD1
abundance: .
len: 14
v_gene: TRBV9
j_gene: TRBJ2-5
CDR3nt: TGTGCGAGCGGGTGGGGGACAGGGAAAGAGACCCAGTACTTC
CDR3aa: CASGWGTGKETQYF

d_gene: TRBD2
abundance: .
len: 13
v_gene: TRBV29-1
j_gene: TRBJ2-7
CDR3nt: TGCAGCGTTGGGACTAGCGGGAGCTACGAGCAGTACTTC
CDR3aa: CSVGTSGSYEQYF

d_gene: TRBD1
abundance: few
len: 15
v_gene: TRBV25-1
j_gene: TRBJ2-1
CDR3nt: TGTGCCAGCAGTGGACAGGGGGTCGGCTACAATGAGCAGTTCTTC
CDR3aa: CASSGQGVGYNEQFF

d_gene: .
abundance: .
len: 14
v_gene: TRBV7-9
j_gene: TRBJ2-1
CDR3nt: TGTGCCAGCAGCGCTCCCCGACTCACCAATGAGCAGTTCTTC
CDR3aa: CASSAPRLTNEQFF

d_gene: .
abundance: .
len: 13
v_gene: TRBV5-1
j_gene: TRBJ2-7
CDR3nt: TGCGCCAGCAGCTTGCCGGGAGCCTACGAGCAGTACTTC
CDR3aa: CASSLPGAYEQYF

d_gene: .
abundance: .
len: 11
v_gene: TRBV2
j_gene: TRBJ2-5
CDR3nt: TGTGCCAGCAGTAACTATGAGGCCCAGTACTTC
CDR3aa: CASSNYEAQYF

d_gene: TRBD1
abundance: once
len: 14
v_gene: TRBV28
j_gene: TRBJ1-5
CDR3nt: TGTGCCACCGAGACAGGGGGTAGCAATCAGCCCCAGCATTTT
CDR3aa: CATETGGSNQPQHF

d_gene: .
abundance: .
len: 15
v_gene: TRBV14
j_gene: TRBJ2-3
CDR3nt: TGTGCCAGCAGCCAAGGGCAGCGGAGCACAGATACGCAGTATTTT
CDR3aa: CASSQGQRSTDTQYF

d_gene: TRBD2
abundance: .
len: 19
v_gene: TRBV3-1/TRBV3-2
j_gene: TRBJ2-3
CDR3nt: TGTGCCAGCAGCCAAGATCGGGGACTAGCGGGAGGGTTTACAGATACGCAGTATTTT
CDR3aa: CASSQDRGLAGGFTDTQYF

d_gene: .
abundance: .
len: 14
v_gene: TRBV19
j_gene: TRBJ2-3
CDR3nt: TGTGCCAGTAGTATAGTTGGGGTTGAAGATACGCAGTATTTT
CDR3aa: CASSIVGVEDTQYF

d_gene: .
abundance: .
len: 14
v_gene: TRBV20-1
j_gene: TRBJ2-5
CDR3nt: TGCAGTGCTAGTGCCCCAGGGTCGAGGGAGACCCAGTACTTC
CDR3aa: CSASAPGSRETQYF

d_gene: TRBD1
abundance: .
len: 15
v_gene: TRBV5-1
j_gene: TRBJ1-2
CDR3nt: TGCGCCAGCAGCTACAACAGGGGGCCGGGCTATGGCTACACCTTC
CDR3aa: CASSYNRGPGYGYTF

d_gene: .
abundance: .
len: 13
v_gene: TRBV6-5
j_gene: TRBJ1-1
CDR3nt: TGTGCCAGCACTCAATCGGGGGGTTCTGAAGCTTTCTTT
CDR3aa: CASTQSGGSEAFF

d_gene: .
abundance: few
len: 13
v_gene: TRBV6-1
j_gene: TRBJ2-7
CDR3nt: TGTGCCAGCAGTGAACCCAATACCTACGAGCAGTACTTC
CDR3aa: CASSEPNTYEQYF

d_gene: TRBD2
abundance: .
len: 16
v_gene: TRBV28
j_gene: TRBJ2-7
CDR3nt: TGTGCCAGCAGTTTTTTAACAGGGACTAGTTCCTACGAGCAGTACTTC
CDR3aa: CASSFLTGTSSYEQYF

d_gene: TRBD1
abundance: .
len: 14
v_gene: TRBV29-1
j_gene: TRBJ2-7
CDR3nt: TGCAGCGTAACAGGGGCCCAAGCTCTCACCGAGCAGTACTTC
CDR3aa: CSVTGAQALTEQYF

d_gene: .
abundance: .
len: 16
v_gene: TRBV9
j_gene: TRBJ2-3
CDR3nt: TGTGCCAGCAGCGTAGCTGGGCGGACTAGCACAGATACGCAGTATTTT
CDR3aa: CASSVAGRTSTDTQYF

d_gene: .
abundance: .
len: 13
v_gene: TRBV6-5
j_gene: TRBJ1-3
CDR3nt: TGTGCCAGCAGTTACCGGCAGGGAAACACCATATATTTT
CDR3aa: CASSYRQGNTIYF

d_gene: TRBD1
abundance: .
len: 16
v_gene: TRBV15
j_gene: TRBJ1-2
CDR3nt: TGTGCCACCAGCCGCCGATCCGGGACAGGGGGAGCGGGCTACACCTTC
CDR3aa: CATSRRSGTGGAGYTF

d_gene: TRBD2
abundance: .
len: 16
v_gene: TRBV2
j_gene: TRBJ2-5
CDR3nt: TGTGCCAGCAGTGTGTTCGGCGGGGGGCCAGGGGAGACCCAGTACTTC
CDR3aa: CASSVFGGGPGETQYF

d_gene: .
abundance: .
len: 21
v_gene: TRBV3-1/TRBV3-2
j_gene: TRBJ2-7
CDR3nt: TGTGCCAGCAGCAGTCACAACACCGGGACTGGCCTTTCCCCGGCCTTTTACGAGCAGTACTTC
CDR3aa: CASSSHNTGTGLSPAFYEQYF

d_gene: .
abundance: .
len: 14
v_gene: TRBV7-2
j_gene: TRBJ2-7
CDR3nt: TGTGCCAGCAGCTTAGGCGGGGGCCCCTACGAGCAGTACTTC
CDR3aa: CASSLGGGPYEQYF

d_gene: .
abundance: .
len: 12
v_gene: TRBV5-6
j_gene: TRBJ2-1
CDR3nt: TGTGCCAGCAGCTTTTCCCCCAATGAGCAGTTCTTC
CDR3aa: CASSFSPNEQFF

d_gene: .
abundance: .
len: 15
v_gene: TRBV9
j_gene: TRBJ2-5
CDR3nt: TGTGCCAGCAGCGTCGGTAGCGACACCCAAGAGACCCAGTACTTC
CDR3aa: CASSVGSDTQETQYF

d_gene: .
abundance: .
len: 17
v_gene: TRBV5-6
j_gene: TRBJ2-7
CDR3nt: TGTGCCAGCAGCCAGCTGGTGTCCAGGTACTTCATCTACGAGCAGTACTTC
CDR3aa: CASSQLVSRYFIYEQYF

d_gene: TRBD2
abundance: .
len: 14
v_gene: TRBV27
j_gene: TRBJ2-7
CDR3nt: TGTGCCAGCAGTTACGGATCCGGGGGGTACGAGCAGTACTTC
CDR3aa: CASSYGSGGYEQYF

d_gene: .
abundance: .
len: 12
v_gene: TRBV18
j_gene: TRBJ2-1
CDR3nt: TGTGCCAGCTCACTCCAGAACAATGAGCAGTTCTTC
CDR3aa: CASSLQNNEQFF

d_gene: TRBD1
abundance: .
len: 18
v_gene: TRBV2
j_gene: TRBJ2-1
CDR3nt: TGTGCCAGGACAGGGACCAACCTAGGGTTAATCTCCTACAATGAGCAGTTCTTC
CDR3aa: CARTGTNLGLISYNEQFF

d_gene: .
abundance: .
len: 12
v_gene: TRBV5-5
j_gene: TRBJ2-7
CDR3nt: TGTGCCAGCAGCAACAGGGATCACGAGCAGTACTTC
CDR3aa: CASSNRDHEQYF

d_gene: TRBD2
abundance: .
len: 15
v_gene: TRBV7-7
j_gene: TRBJ2-1
CDR3nt: TGTGCCAGCAGCCCCGCGGTAGCGGGAAGCAATGAGCAGTTCTTC
CDR3aa: CASSPAVAGSNEQFF

d_gene: .
abundance: .
len: 14
v_gene: TRBV2
j_gene: TRBJ1-1
CDR3nt: TGTGCCAGCAGTCGTAACAGGGTCCCCACTGAAGCTTTCTTT
CDR3aa: CASSRNRVPTEAFF

d_gene: .
abundance: .
len: 15
v_gene: TRBV7-8
j_gene: TRBJ1-6
CDR3nt: TGTGCCAGCAGCTTAGCCGGGACGGATAATTCACCCCTCCACTTT
CDR3aa: CASSLAGTDNSPLHF

d_gene: .
abundance: .
len: 12
v_gene: TRBV18
j_gene: TRBJ2-5
CDR3nt: TGTGCCAGCTCACCAAAGGAAGAGACCCAGTACTTC
CDR3aa: CASSPKEETQYF

d_gene: .
abundance: .
len: 15
v_gene: TRBV9
j_gene: TRBJ2-2
CDR3nt: TGTGCCAGCAGCGTAAGGGCCAGCGTTACCGGGGAGCTGTTTTTT
CDR3aa: CASSVRASVTGELFF

d_gene: TRBD2
abundance: .
len: 16
v_gene: TRBV19
j_gene: TRBJ2-7
CDR3nt: TGTGCCAGTAGTATATCGGCTAGCGGTACCCCCTACGAGCAGTACTTC
CDR3aa: CASSISASGTPYEQYF

d_gene: .
abundance: .
len: 15
v_gene: TRBV9
j_gene: TRBJ2-7
CDR3nt: TGTGCCAGCAGCGTAGACCCGGGTAGCTCCTACGAGCAGTACTTC
CDR3aa: CASSVDPGSSYEQYF

d_gene: .
abundance: .
len: 13
v_gene: TRBV18
j_gene: TRBJ2-7
CDR3nt: TGTGCCAGCTCAGCCGGGACCCCTTACGAGCAGTACTTC
CDR3aa: CASSAGTPYEQYF

d_gene: .
abundance: .
len: 15
v_gene: TRBV9
j_gene: TRBJ1-1
CDR3nt: TGTGCCAGCAGCTTTAGACCCCAAATGAACACTGAAGCTTTCTTT
CDR3aa: CASSFRPQMNTEAFF